A single sample gave rise to the 32 T cell receptor beta chains below, sequenced in a study of T cell changes during pregnancy in multiple sclerosis. Some clones are missing from TCRdb's copy, which holds only in-frame ones; the method was immunoSEQ multiplex PCR. The sample consists of roughly 79,000 clones, over 80% of them appearing once. The sample was CD4+ T cells from peripheral blood mononuclear cells, taken before pregnancy. Receptor source: a female donor with multiple sclerosis, enrolled in a pregnancy study.

CDR3 in amino acids: CASSFGGLGNRQETQYF. DNA for the CDR3: TGCGCCAGCAGCTTCGGAGGTTTGGGAAACAGACAAGAGACCCAGTACTTC. The chain employs TRBV5-1 and TRBJ2-5; a possible D gene is TRBD2 (5 bases). CDR3 length: 17 residues. The V gene lost 2 bases and the J gene lost 2 bases, with 19 bases spanning the gap. Germline V gene data show CDR1 as SGHRS and CDR2 as YFSETQ.

V is TRBV5-4 and J is TRBJ2-1, with D unresolved. The V gene's germline CDR1 is SGHNT and CDR2 YYREEE (reference sequence). V lost 4 bases and J lost 8, with 7 bases in between. This CDR3 is built from 11 residues. The CDR3 DNA sequence: TGTGCCAGCAGCCTTATTCATGAGCAGTTCTTC. Its translation is CASSLIHEQFF.

The chain links TRBV6-5 to TRBJ2-2, with a weak D call TRBD1 (5 bases). CDR1 and CDR2 from the germline V gene are MNHEY and SVGAGI. V was clipped by 4 bases and J by 3 bases, with 6 bases between them. CDR3 length equals 13 residues. The CDR3 spells CASSSQDTGELFF. The CDR3 coding sequence is TGTGCCAGCAGTTCACAGGACACCGGGGAGCTGTTTTTT.

In its sample, this clone was seen once. V is TRBV15 and J is TRBJ2-2, with TRBD1 matching over 10 bases. J gave up 1 base and V 6 bases, and 2 bases lay outside the gene matches. This CDR3 contains 15 residues. The germline V gene has CDR1 LNHNV and CDR2 YYDKDF (reference sequence). As DNA, the CDR3 is TGTGCCACCAGACGGGACAGGGGGAACACCGGGGAGCTGTTTTTT. Amino acids: CATRRDRGNTGELFF.

The rearrangement links TRBV28 to TRBJ1-6, with TRBD1 identical over 8 bases. Germline-derived CDR1 and CDR2 are MDHEN and SYDVKM. The CDR3 is 15 amino acids. The V gene end was trimmed by 2 bases and the J gene end by 4 bases; junction bases not matched to a gene: 1. The chain's CDR3 is CASSLTGGYNSPLHF. The CDR3, as DNA: TGTGCCAGCAGTTTAACAGGGGGATATAATTCACCCCTCCACTTT.

The chain uses TRBV6-6 and TRBJ2-3; the match to TRBD1 covers 10 bases. The CDR3 length is 16 residues. The V gene's germline CDR1 is MNHNY and CDR2 SVGAGI (reference sequence). Trimming cost V 6 bases and J 2 bases; bases outside gene matches: 8. CDR3 sequence: CASSPHGTGATDTQYF. The DNA for the CDR3 is TGTGCCAGCAGCCCCCATGGGACAGGGGCCACAGATACGCAGTATTTT.

The chain has TRBV7-2 and TRBJ1-5; 7 nucleotides align to TRBD1. Germline V gene data show CDR1 as SGHTA and CDR2 as FQGNSA. The CDR3 contains 17 residues. V was clipped by 2 bases and J by 6 bases; unmatched bases: 13. CDR3 protein: CASSLLVDREVPQPQHF. The CDR3 DNA reads TGTGCCAGCAGCTTACTCGTCGACAGGGAAGTCCCTCAGCCCCAGCATTTT.

The genes are TRBV13 and TRBJ2-2; 9 bases are a match to TRBD1. CDR1 is PRHDT and CDR2 is FYEKMQ in the germline V gene (reference sequence). The CDR3 covers 18 residues. The V and J ends lost 5 bases and 0 bases, in that order; junction bases with no gene match: 10. The CDR3 DNA follows: TGTGCCAGCAGCACTTCCGGCGACAGGGGGACGAACACCGGGGAGCTGTTTTTT. Translated: CASSTSGDRGTNTGELFF. The full variable domain, rest sourced from reference TRBV13 and TRBJ2-2, is AAGVIQSPRHLIKEKRETATLKCYPIPRHDTVYWYQQGPGQDPQFLISFYEKMQSDKGSIPDRFSAQQFSDYHSELNMSSLELGDSALYFCASSTSGDRGTNTGELFFGEGSRLTVL.

This chain uses TRBV30 with TRBJ2-2; the D is unclear. CDR3 length: 12 residues. Trimming took off 6 bases at V and 0 bases at J, with 5 bases between the two ends. Germline lookup yields CDR1 GTSNPN and CDR2 SVGIG (reference sequence). The CDR3 loop reads CACWPNTGELFF. CDR3 nucleotides: TGTGCCTGCTGGCCGAACACCGGGGAGCTGTTTTTT.

The J gene is TRBJ1-5, the V gene TRBV6-1; 7 bases line up with TRBD1. The V segment lost 8 bases and the J segment 3 bases; nucleotides outside the gene matches: 7. The CDR3 has 14 amino acids. Germline assignment: CDR1 MNHNS and CDR2 SASEGT. CDR3: CASSEQGLNQPQHF. The CDR3 coding sequence is TGTGCCAGCTCAGAACAGGGGCTCAATCAGCCCCAGCATTTT.

The V and J genes are TRBV10-3 and TRBJ1-2, with D possibly TRBD1 on 6 matching bases. Germline CDR1 ENHRY, CDR2 SYGVKD. V was shortened by 8 bases and J by 0 bases, with 16 bases between the two germline ends. The CDR3 spans 15 residues. The CDR3 DNA sequence: TGTGCCATCCGCTCTTCCGACAGGCCTAACTATGGCTACACCTTC. It yields the protein CAIRSSDRPNYGYTF.

This chain connects TRBV9 to TRBJ2-5, with a tentative D call TRBD2 (6 bases). Trimming removed 6 bases from V and 5 bases from J, with 26 bases in between. Germline V gene lookup returns CDR1 SGDLS and CDR2 YYNGEE. This CDR3 contains 17 residues. As DNA, the CDR3 is TGTGCCAGCAAAGATGGGCGGGGTTATGCGATTAGGGAGACCCAGTACTTC. Encoded protein: CASKDGRGYAIRETQYF.

The chain has TRBV18 and TRBJ2-4, with unresolved D. The CDR3 has 12 residues. CDR1 is KGHSH, CDR2 LQKENI, per germline. V was cut by 3 bases and J by 5 bases, with 5 bases left in between. Here the CDR3 DNA reads TGTGCCAGCTCACCGGGCGAAAACATTCAGTACTTC. Its translation is CASSPGENIQYF.

A word on this clone: This CDR3 is also generated by other DNA sequences in the sample. The chain carries TRBV7-3 and TRBJ2-2; a possible D gene is TRBD1 (5 bases). Trimming left V 5 bases short and J 2 bases short, with 9 bases between. The CDR3 sequence is 14 residues long. Germline V lookup: CDR1 SGHTA, CDR2 FQGTGA. The DNA of the CDR3 is TGTGCCAGCAGCCTAGGGGCTAACACCGGGGAGCTGTTTTTT. This sequence encodes CASSLGANTGELFF.

This clone was recorded a few times. The rearrangement joins TRBV7-8 to TRBJ1-4; perhaps TRBD1 as D (5 bases). CDR1 is SGHVS and CDR2 is FQNEAQ in the germline V gene. The CDR3 covers 15 residues. V lost 1 base and J 7 bases, leaving 13 bases between the germline ends. The CDR3 DNA reads TGTGCCAGCAGCTTAGGATGGCAGGGATCTGAAAAACTGTTTTTT. Protein sequence: CASSLGWQGSEKLFF.

This chain links TRBV6-1 with TRBJ2-7, with D perhaps matching TRBD1 (6 bases). There are 14 residues in the CDR3. Looked up from germline, CDR1 is MNHNS and CDR2 is SASEGT. Trimming removed 8 bases at V and 5 bases at J, with 19 bases between. Here the CDR3 DNA reads TGTGCCAGCCAATCACGCGGACAGACTGACGAGCAGTACTTC. This sequence encodes CASQSRGQTDEQYF.

The gene calls are TRBV5-8 and TRBJ2-1, with 9 bases lining up with TRBD2. The junction had 15 bases not matched to a gene; V was cut back by 3 bases and J by 5 bases. The CDR3 runs 18 residues. CDR1 SGHTS and CDR2 YDEGEE come from the germline V gene. CDR3 loop: CASSSPNAGGPVNNEQFF. The CDR3 DNA reads TGTGCCAGCAGCTCCCCGAATGCGGGAGGGCCGGTAAACAATGAGCAGTTCTTC.

The CDR3 nucleotides read TGTGCCAGCAGCCAAGATACCGGGGGACTAGCCGGGGGCATTCAGTACTTC. This sequence encodes CASSQDTGGLAGGIQYF. V is TRBV4-2 and J is TRBJ2-4; 9 bases fit TRBD2. V gave up 0 bases and J gave up 9 bases; unmatched junction bases: 12. This CDR3 comprises 17 residues. The germline CDR1 and CDR2 sequences are LGHNA and YNFKEQ.

V and J are TRBV5-1 and TRBJ2-1; possible D gene TRBD2, 6 bases. Per germline, CDR1 SGHRS and CDR2 YFSETQ. The CDR3 loop spans 15 amino acids. V lost 2 bases and J 2 bases, leaving 11 bases between the germline ends. CDR3 in amino acids: CASSLGTVTYNEQFF. CDR3 sequence (DNA): TGCGCCAGCAGCTTAGGGACTGTTACCTACAATGAGCAGTTCTTC.

The chain joins TRBV19 to TRBJ1-2, with 7 bases identical to TRBD1. The CDR3 contains 13 residues. Germline CDR1 LNHDA, CDR2 SQIVND (reference sequence). The V segment lost 11 bases and the J segment 6 bases; nucleotides outside the gene matches: 12. The CDR3 sequence: CAHRQTGRNGYTF. DNA of the CDR3: TGTGCCCACCGCCAGACAGGGCGAAATGGCTACACCTTC.

J is TRBJ2-1 and V is TRBV28; 9 bases match TRBD2. The CDR3 has 13 residues. The germline V gene has CDR1 MDHEN and CDR2 SYDVKM. Germline trimming cut 5 bases from V and 7 bases from J; bases unmatched to any gene: 3. CDR3 sequence reads: CASSPSGVNEQFF. In DNA form, the CDR3 reads TGTGCCAGCAGTCCTAGCGGGGTAAATGAGCAGTTCTTC. The variable domain in full, completed from reference TRBV28 and TRBJ2-1, reads DVKVTQSSRYLVKRTGEKVFLECVQDMDHENMFWYRQDPGLGLRLIYFSYDVKMKEKGDIPEGYSVSREKKERFSLILESASTNQTSMYLCASSPSGVNEQFFGPGTRLTVL.

This chain links TRBV27 with TRBJ2-1; TRBD2 matches 10 bases. This CDR3 contains 15 residues. V shed 7 bases, J shed 2 bases, and the junction held 5 bases outside the gene matches. From germline, CDR1 is MNHEY and CDR2 SMNVEV (reference sequence). The CDR3 here is CASTESGRAYNEQFF. The CDR3 region has the DNA TGTGCCAGCACCGAAAGCGGGAGGGCCTACAATGAGCAGTTCTTC.

The rearrangement links TRBV7-6 to TRBJ2-5, with TRBD1 matching 9 bases. V lost 5 bases and J lost 7; bases outside the gene matches: 11. This CDR3 region has 15 residues. CDR1 SGHVS and CDR2 FNYEAQ come from the germline V gene. CDR3 protein: CASSPGYRGLGTQYF. The CDR3 DNA sequence: TGTGCCAGCAGCCCGGGATACAGGGGGCTGGGGACCCAGTACTTC.

The chain joins TRBV19 to TRBJ1-1; perhaps TRBD1 as D (5 bases). V was shortened by 7 bases and J by 2 bases, with 11 bases between the two germline ends. The CDR3 contains 13 residues. Germline loops: CDR1 LNHDA, CDR2 SQIVND (reference sequence). CDR3 nucleotide sequence: TGTGCCAGTATTCTGCAGGGAAACACTGAAGCTTTCTTT. It is translated as CASILQGNTEAFF.

The chain links TRBV10-3 to TRBJ2-7; 12 nucleotides agree with TRBD1. The CDR3 extends over 13 amino acids. Germline trimming cut 8 bases from V and 2 bases from J; bases unmatched to any gene: 1. CDR1 and CDR2 from the germline V gene are ENHRY and SYGVKD. The CDR3 sequence is CAIGTGGTYEQYF. CDR3 nucleotides: TGTGCCATCGGGACAGGGGGCACCTACGAGCAGTACTTC.

The rearrangement joins TRBV6-1 to TRBJ2-7; D gene ambiguous. Trimming stripped 7 bases from V and 3 bases from J, with 7 bases between. Germline-derived CDR1 and CDR2 are MNHNS and SASEGT. CDR3 length equals 11 residues. The CDR3 sequence: CASNSGYEQYF. CDR3 nucleotide sequence: TGTGCCAGCAATTCAGGCTACGAGCAGTACTTC.

The rearrangement joins TRBV6-6 to TRBJ2-7, with 8 bases identical to TRBD1. Germline V gene sequence: CDR1 MNHNY, CDR2 SVGAGI (reference sequence). The CDR3 runs to 14 residues. Trimming took 6 bases from V and 4 from J; bases not matched to a gene: 8. CDR3 sequence reads: CASSLDRVRYEQYF. CDR3 nucleotides: TGTGCCAGCAGCCTGGACAGGGTCAGGTACGAGCAGTACTTC.

This clone has only one observation. The chain employs TRBV5-1 and TRBJ1-1; a possible D gene is TRBD1 (5 bases). CDR3 length: 15 amino acids. V was trimmed by 5 bases and J by 4 bases, leaving 18 bases between them. CDR1 SGHRS and CDR2 YFSETQ come from the germline V gene. The CDR3 nucleotides read TGCGCCAGCAGGGTGGGGCAAGGACCGGGCACTGAAGCTTTCTTT. This sequence encodes CASRVGQGPGTEAFF.

This rearrangement joins TRBV19 to TRBJ2-1; 11 positions agree with TRBD1. The junction had 2 bases not matched to a gene; V was cut back by 4 bases and J by 6 bases. The V gene's germline CDR1 is LNHDA and CDR2 SQIVND (reference sequence). The CDR3 length is 14 residues. Here the CDR3 DNA reads TGTGCCAGTAGTAGGGACAGGGGGTTCAATGAGCAGTTCTTC. It yields the protein CASSRDRGFNEQFF.

This sequence joins TRBV6-6 and TRBJ1-2; 7 bases fit TRBD1. The V and J ends lost 4 bases and 3 bases, in that order; junction bases with no gene match: 8. Germline V gives CDR1 MNHNY, CDR2 SVGAGI (reference sequence). This CDR3 has 15 amino acids. The CDR3 loop is CASSLGGRGYYGYTF. The CDR3 nucleotides are TGTGCCAGCAGTTTAGGTGGCAGGGGGTACTATGGCTACACCTTC.

This clone has more than one count but fewer than ten. The chain carries TRBV7-3 and TRBJ1-6; D is undetermined. The ends were cut back, 8 bases at V and 3 bases at J, with 14 bases in the middle. Germline V gives CDR1 SGHTA, CDR2 FQGTGA. The CDR3 has 15 residues. The CDR3 reads CASSREGDYNSPLHF. The CDR3 nucleotides are TGTGCCAGCTCACGGGAAGGAGACTATAATTCACCCCTCCACTTT. The whole variable domain, filled in from reference TRBV7-3 and TRBJ1-6, reads GAGVSQTPSNKVTEKGKYVELRCDPISGHTALYWYRQSLGQGPEFLIYFQGTGAADDSGLPNDRFFAVRPEGSVSTLKIQRTERGDSAVYLCASSREGDYNSPLHFGNGTRLTVT.

This chain uses TRBV7-9 with TRBJ2-1; D is possibly TRBD1 (5 bases). CDR3 length: 15 residues. The germline CDR1 and CDR2 sequences are SEHNR and FQNEAQ (reference sequence). V was trimmed by 2 bases and J by 2 bases, leaving 10 bases between them. CDR3 DNA: TGTGCCAGCAGCTTATACAGGTTCACCTACAATGAGCAGTTCTTC. Translation: CASSLYRFTYNEQFF.